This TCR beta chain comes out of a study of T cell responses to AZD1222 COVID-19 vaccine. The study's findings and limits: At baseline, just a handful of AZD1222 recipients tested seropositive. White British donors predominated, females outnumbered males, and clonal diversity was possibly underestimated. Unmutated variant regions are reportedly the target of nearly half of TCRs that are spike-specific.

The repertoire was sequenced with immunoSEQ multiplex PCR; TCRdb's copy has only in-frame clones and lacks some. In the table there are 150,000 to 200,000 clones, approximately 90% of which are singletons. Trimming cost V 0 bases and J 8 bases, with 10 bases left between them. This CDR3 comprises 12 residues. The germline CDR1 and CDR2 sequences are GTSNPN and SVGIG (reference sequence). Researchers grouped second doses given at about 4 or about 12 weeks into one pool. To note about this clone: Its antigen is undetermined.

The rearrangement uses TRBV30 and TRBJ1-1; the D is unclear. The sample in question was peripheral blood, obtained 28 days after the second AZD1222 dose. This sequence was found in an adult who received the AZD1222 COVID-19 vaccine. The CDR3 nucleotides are TGTGCCTGGAGTGTAAACAGCCCAGAAGCTTTCTTT. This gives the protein CAWSVNSPEAFF.